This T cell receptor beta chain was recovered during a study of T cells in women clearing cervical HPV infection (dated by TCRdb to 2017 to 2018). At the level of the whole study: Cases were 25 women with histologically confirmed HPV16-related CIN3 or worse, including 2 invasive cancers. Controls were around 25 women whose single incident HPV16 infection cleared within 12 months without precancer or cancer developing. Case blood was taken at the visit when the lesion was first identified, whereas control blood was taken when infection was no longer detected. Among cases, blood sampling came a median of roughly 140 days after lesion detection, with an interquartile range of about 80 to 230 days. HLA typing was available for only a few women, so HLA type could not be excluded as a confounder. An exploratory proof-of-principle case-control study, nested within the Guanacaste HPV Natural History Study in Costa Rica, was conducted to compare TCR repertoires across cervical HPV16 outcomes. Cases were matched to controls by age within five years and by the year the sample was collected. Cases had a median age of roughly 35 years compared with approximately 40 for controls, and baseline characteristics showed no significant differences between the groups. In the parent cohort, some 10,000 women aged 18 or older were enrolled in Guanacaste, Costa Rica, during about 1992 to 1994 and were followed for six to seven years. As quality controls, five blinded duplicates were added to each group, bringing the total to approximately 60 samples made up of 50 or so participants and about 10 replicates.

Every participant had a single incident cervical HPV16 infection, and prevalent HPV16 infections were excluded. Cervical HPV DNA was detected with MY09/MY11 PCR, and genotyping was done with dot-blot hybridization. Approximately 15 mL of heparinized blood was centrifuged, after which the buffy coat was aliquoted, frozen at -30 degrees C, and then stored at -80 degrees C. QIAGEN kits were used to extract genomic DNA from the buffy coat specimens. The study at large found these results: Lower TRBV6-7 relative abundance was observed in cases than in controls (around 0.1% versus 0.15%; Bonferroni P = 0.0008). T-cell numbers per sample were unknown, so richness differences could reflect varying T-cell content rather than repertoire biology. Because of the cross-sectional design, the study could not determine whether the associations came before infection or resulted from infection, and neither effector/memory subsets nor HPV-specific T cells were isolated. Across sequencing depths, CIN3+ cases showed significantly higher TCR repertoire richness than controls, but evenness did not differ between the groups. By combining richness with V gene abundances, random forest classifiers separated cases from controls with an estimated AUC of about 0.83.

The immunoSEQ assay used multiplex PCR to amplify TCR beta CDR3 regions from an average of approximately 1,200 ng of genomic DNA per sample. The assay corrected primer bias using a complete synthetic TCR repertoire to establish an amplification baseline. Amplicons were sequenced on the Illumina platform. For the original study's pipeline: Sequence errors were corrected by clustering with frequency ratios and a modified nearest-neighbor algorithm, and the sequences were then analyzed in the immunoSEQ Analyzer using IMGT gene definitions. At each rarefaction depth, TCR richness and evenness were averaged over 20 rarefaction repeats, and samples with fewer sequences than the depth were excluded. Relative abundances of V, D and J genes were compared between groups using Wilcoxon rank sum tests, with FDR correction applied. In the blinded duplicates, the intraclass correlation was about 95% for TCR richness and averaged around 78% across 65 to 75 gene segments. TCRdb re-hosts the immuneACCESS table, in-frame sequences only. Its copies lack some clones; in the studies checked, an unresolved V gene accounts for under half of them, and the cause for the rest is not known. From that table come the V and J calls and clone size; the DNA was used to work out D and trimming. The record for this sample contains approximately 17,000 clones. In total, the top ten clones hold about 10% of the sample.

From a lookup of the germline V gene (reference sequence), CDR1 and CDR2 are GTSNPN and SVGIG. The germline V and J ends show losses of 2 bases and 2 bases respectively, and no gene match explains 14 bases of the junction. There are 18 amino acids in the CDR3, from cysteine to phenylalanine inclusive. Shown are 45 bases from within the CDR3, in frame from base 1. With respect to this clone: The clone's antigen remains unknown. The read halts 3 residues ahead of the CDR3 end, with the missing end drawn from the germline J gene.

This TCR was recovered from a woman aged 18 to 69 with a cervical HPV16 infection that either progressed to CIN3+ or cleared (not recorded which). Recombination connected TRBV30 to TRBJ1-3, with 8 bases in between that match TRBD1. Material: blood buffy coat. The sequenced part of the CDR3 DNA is TGTGCCTGGAGTCGGTTATCCGGGACAGGCCGCGCTGGAAACACC. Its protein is CAWSRLSGTGRAGNT. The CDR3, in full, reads CAWSRLSGTGRAGNTIYF.